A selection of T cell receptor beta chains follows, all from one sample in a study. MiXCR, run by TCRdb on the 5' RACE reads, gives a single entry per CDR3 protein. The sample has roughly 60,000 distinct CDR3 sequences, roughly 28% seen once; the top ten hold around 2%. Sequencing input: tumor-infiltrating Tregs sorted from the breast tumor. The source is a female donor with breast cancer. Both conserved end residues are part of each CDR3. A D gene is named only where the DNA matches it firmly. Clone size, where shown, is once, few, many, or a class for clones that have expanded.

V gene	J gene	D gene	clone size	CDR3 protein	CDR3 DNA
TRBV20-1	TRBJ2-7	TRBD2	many	CSARVPGTTHEQYF	TGCAGTGCTAGAGTCCCCGGGACTACCCACGAGCAGTACTTC
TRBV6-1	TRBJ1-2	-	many	CASSEITGVGGYTF	TGTGCCAGCAGTGAAATTACGGGGGTAGGTGGCTACACCTTC
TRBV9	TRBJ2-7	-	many	CASSVGPTVYSYEQYF	TGTGCCAGCAGCGTAGGGCCGACAGTCTACTCCTACGAGCAGTACTTC
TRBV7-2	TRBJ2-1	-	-	CASSVRDEQFF	TGTGCCAGCAGCGTCCGGGATGAGCAGTTCTTC
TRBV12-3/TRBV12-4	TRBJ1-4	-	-	CASSSNTGRKLFF	TGTGCCAGCAGTTCAAATACAGGGAGGAAACTGTTTTTT
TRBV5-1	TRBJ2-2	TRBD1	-	CASGRGIGELFF	TGCGCCAGCGGCAGGGGGATCGGGGAGCTGTTTTTT
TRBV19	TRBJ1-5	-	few	CASRLRVDGNQPQHF	TGTGCCAGTAGGCTTCGGGTAGACGGCAATCAGCCCCAGCATTTT
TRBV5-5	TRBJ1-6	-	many	CASSPRGGLYNSPLHF	TGTGCCAGCAGCCCACGCGGGGGACTATATAATTCACCCCTCCACTTT
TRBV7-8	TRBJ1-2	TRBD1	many	CASSETGESYGYTF	TGTGCCAGCAGCGAGACAGGGGAATCCTATGGCTACACCTTC
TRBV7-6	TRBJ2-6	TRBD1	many	CASRKTGKDSGANVLTF	TGTGCCAGCAGGAAGACAGGGAAAGACTCTGGGGCCAACGTCCTGACTTTC
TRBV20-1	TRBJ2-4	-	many	CSARGAGNIQYF	TGCAGTGCTAGAGGTGCCGGAAACATTCAGTACTTC
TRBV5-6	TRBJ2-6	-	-	CANSLAGPSSGANVLTF	TGTGCCAACAGCTTGGCAGGCCCGAGCTCTGGGGCCAACGTCCTGACTTTC
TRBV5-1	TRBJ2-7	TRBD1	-	CASSLTQGTEQYF	TGCGCCAGCAGCTTGACACAGGGGACCGAGCAGTACTTC
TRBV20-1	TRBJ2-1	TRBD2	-	CSARARGGRFYNEQFF	TGCAGTGCTAGAGCCCGGGGGGGGAGGTTCTACAATGAGCAGTTCTTC
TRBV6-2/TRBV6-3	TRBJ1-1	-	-	CASTLASMNTEAFF	TGTGCCAGTACCCTTGCTTCTATGAACACTGAAGCTTTCTTT
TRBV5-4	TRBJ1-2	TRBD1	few	CASSTQGVDGYTF	TGTGCCAGCAGCACACAGGGGGTTGATGGCTACACCTTC
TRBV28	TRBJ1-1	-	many	CASSYPGHLNTEAFF	TGTGCCAGCAGTTACCCGGGACACTTGAACACTGAAGCTTTCTTT
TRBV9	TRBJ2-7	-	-	CASSVSPVTQQYF	TGTGCCAGCAGCGTTTCCCCTGTTACACAGCAGTACTTC
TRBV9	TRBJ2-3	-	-	CASSVVSETDTQYF	TGTGCCAGCAGCGTAGTATCGGAGACAGATACGCAGTATTTT
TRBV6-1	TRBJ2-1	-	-	CASSGQPGRGFYNEQFF	TGTGCCAGCAGTGGACAGCCCGGTCGGGGGTTCTACAATGAGCAGTTCTTC
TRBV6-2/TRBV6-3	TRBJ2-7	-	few	CASSYSMRASSYEQYF	TGTGCCAGCAGTTACTCGATGAGGGCAAGCTCCTACGAGCAGTACTTC
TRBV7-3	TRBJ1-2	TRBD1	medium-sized	CASSPRTGTGYTF	TGTGCCAGCAGCCCCAGGACAGGGACTGGCTACACCTTC
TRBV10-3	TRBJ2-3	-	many	CAISDGIGGLGTDTQYF	TGTGCCATCAGTGACGGAATCGGGGGGCTTGGCACAGATACGCAGTATTTT
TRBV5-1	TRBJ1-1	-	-	CAGSPITKMNTEAFF	TGCGCCGGCAGCCCAATCACAAAAATGAACACTGAAGCTTTCTTT
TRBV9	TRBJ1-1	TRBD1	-	CASSTGTGRFEAFF	TGTGCCAGCAGCACTGGGACAGGGAGGTTTGAAGCTTTCTTT
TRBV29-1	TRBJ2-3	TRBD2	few	CSVEGAGGGTDTQYF	TGCAGCGTTGAAGGAGCGGGGGGTGGTACAGATACGCAGTATTTT